The 17 T cell receptor beta chains listed next were all sequenced from one sample in a study of shared clonotypes between healthy human individuals. CD45RO-negative, CCR7-positively selected cells formed the naive CD8 fraction, excluding terminally differentiated effector memory CD45RA+ cells. The repertoire was sequenced with immunoSEQ multiplex PCR; TCRdb's copy has only in-frame clones and lacks some. The top ten hold about 24% of the sample, which has about 750,000 clones, approximately 92% seen once. Source material: naive CD8+ T cells sorted from blood. These receptors all come from a man younger than 45 in good health.

The rearrangement joins TRBV27 to TRBJ1-1, with D possibly TRBD1 on 6 matching bases. From germline, CDR1 is MNHEY and CDR2 SMNVEV (reference sequence). This CDR3 has 13 amino acids. V shed 3 bases and J shed 5 bases, with 10 bases lying between them. CDR3 in amino acids: CASSFNQGTEAFF. The DNA for the CDR3 is TGTGCCAGCAGTTTCAATCAGGGGACTGAAGCTTTCTTT.

J is TRBJ1-1 and V is TRBV4-3; D is undetermined. Germline V gene data show CDR1 as LGHNA and CDR2 as YSLEER. The CDR3 is 15 amino acids. Trimming removed 0 bases at V and 5 bases at J, with 13 bases between. The CDR3: CASSQDRLDGTEAFF. DNA of the CDR3: TGCGCCAGCAGCCAAGATCGCCTAGATGGGACTGAAGCTTTCTTT.

CDR3 protein: CASRGRDRGPSPGTDTQYF. The CDR3 nucleotides read TGTGCCAGCAGGGGAAGGGACAGGGGGCCTTCACCGGGCACAGATACGCAGTATTTT. V and J are TRBV7-9 and TRBJ2-3; 12 nucleotides match TRBD1. Trimming took 6 bases from V and 1 from J; bases not matched to a gene: 14. The germline gives CDR1 SEHNR, CDR2 FQNEAQ (reference sequence). The length of the CDR3 is 19 residues.

The genes are TRBV28 and TRBJ2-3, with D perhaps TRBD2 (6 bases). The germline V gene encodes CDR1 MDHEN and CDR2 SYDVKM. The CDR3 sequence is 17 residues long. V lost 3 bases, J lost 0 bases, and 16 bases lay in between. The CDR3 DNA follows: TGTGCCAGCAGTTTGCCCCAACTAGCCGTTAGCACAGATACGCAGTATTTT. It encodes CASSLPQLAVSTDTQYF. Full variable domain (rest looked up from reference TRBV28 and TRBJ2-3): DVKVTQSSRYLVKRTGEKVFLECVQDMDHENMFWYRQDPGLGLRLIYFSYDVKMKEKGDIPEGYSVSREKKERFSLILESASTNQTSMYLCASSLPQLAVSTDTQYFGPGTRLTVL.

This sequence joins TRBV9 and TRBJ1-1; 7 bases map to TRBD1. With V trimmed by 3 bases and J by 6 bases, 11 bases remained unmatched. Germline V CDR1 and CDR2: SGDLS, YYNGEE. There are 15 residues in the CDR3. CDR3 bases: TGTGCCAGCAGCGCCAGCACAGGGGTCAGGCCTGAAGCTTTCTTT. It translates to CASSASTGVRPEAFF.

V gene TRBV11-2 combines with J gene TRBJ2-1; possibly TRBD2 for D (5 bases). The CDR3 has 16 residues. Looked up from germline, CDR1 is SGHAT and CDR2 is FQNNGV. Trimming took 0 bases from V and 7 from J, leaving 16 bases between them. CDR3 nucleotide sequence: TGTGCCAGCAGCTTAGAACGGGGTTCAGGCTCGAATGAGCAGTTCTTC. Translating it yields CASSLERGSGSNEQFF. Full variable domain (outside the CDR3, taken from reference TRBV11-2 and TRBJ2-1): EAGVAQSPRYKIIEKRQSVAFWCNPISGHATLYWYQQILGQGPKLLIQFQNNGVVDDSQLPKDRFSAERLKGVDSTLKIQPAKLEDSAVYLCASSLERGSGSNEQFFGPGTRLTVL.

The rearrangement uses TRBV20-1 and TRBJ1-2, with 9 positions matching TRBD1. Germline V CDR1 and CDR2: DFQATT, SNEGSKA (reference sequence). The CDR3 length is 11 residues. Trimming took 7 bases from V and 7 from J; bases not matched to a gene: 4. CDR3 sequence: CSVTGGVGYTF. For the CDR3, the DNA is TGCAGTGTTACAGGGGGCGTTGGCTACACCTTC.

The chain uses TRBV28 and TRBJ1-1, with TRBD1 identical over 7 bases. Trimming removed 6 bases from V and 3 bases from J; junction bases left unmatched: 10. Per the germline V gene, CDR1 is MDHEN and CDR2 is SYDVKM. This CDR3 has 15 residues. The chain's CDR3 is CASRHRGLKYTEAFF. The CDR3 region has the DNA TGTGCCAGCAGGCACAGGGGATTGAAGTACACTGAAGCTTTCTTT.

The chain joins TRBV7-2 to TRBJ2-1; D is undetermined. Germline CDR1 reads SGHTA; CDR2 reads FQGNSA. The germline V and J ends were trimmed by 7 bases and 0 bases, with 13 bases remaining between them. CDR3 length: 15 amino acids. The CDR3 reads CASTPPGYSYNEQFF. CDR3 coding DNA: TGTGCCAGCACCCCTCCGGGTTACTCCTACAATGAGCAGTTCTTC.

The gene calls are TRBV2 and TRBJ1-5; 10 bases agree with TRBD1. Germline assignment: CDR1 SNHLY and CDR2 FYNNEI. V gave up 4 bases and J gave up 5 bases; unmatched junction bases: 2. This CDR3 spans 14 amino acids. DNA for the CDR3: TGTGCCAGCAGTGTCGGGACAGGGGATCAGCCCCAGCATTTT. Amino acid sequence: CASSVGTGDQPQHF.

V is TRBV4-3 and J is TRBJ1-3; 10 nucleotides align to TRBD1. V shed 5 bases and J 2 bases; nucleotides not matched to a gene: 3. Germline V gives CDR1 LGHNA, CDR2 YSLEER. The CDR3 totals 15 residues. This CDR3 is CASSAGTGAGNTIYF. The DNA of the CDR3 is TGCGCCAGCAGCGCCGGGACAGGGGCTGGAAACACCATATATTTT.

This clone was picked up one time. The chain joins TRBV16 to TRBJ2-7, with unresolved D. V was shortened by 0 bases and J by 0 bases, with 9 bases between the two germline ends. The CDR3 is 15 residues long. Germline CDR1 and CDR2: KGHSY and FQNENV. In DNA, the CDR3 is TGTGCCAGCAGCCAATCCGACGGCCCCTCCTACGAGCAGTACTTC. As protein: CASSQSDGPSYEQYF.

The chain is built from TRBV9 and TRBJ1-1, with no clear D. The CDR3 is 18 amino acids. V was clipped by 1 base and J by 0 bases, with 19 bases between them. Germline loops: CDR1 SGDLS, CDR2 YYNGEE. The CDR3 nucleotides read TGTGCCAGCAGCGTATCCCAGGTTCGAATAGACATGAACACTGAAGCTTTCTTT. Translation gives CASSVSQVRIDMNTEAFF.

The rearrangement joins TRBV7-6 to TRBJ2-1; TRBD2 might be the D (6 bases). The ends were cut back, 2 bases at V and 2 bases at J, with 19 bases in the middle. CDR3 length: 18 residues. In germline, CDR1 is SGHVS, CDR2 FNYEAQ. CDR3 protein: CASSLYGSRDPTYNEQFF. The CDR3 DNA reads as TGTGCCAGCAGCTTATACGGGTCGCGGGACCCGACCTACAATGAGCAGTTCTTC.

This rearrangement joins TRBV11-3 to TRBJ2-3, with a possible D match to TRBD1 (6 bases). The ends were cut back, 3 bases at V and 2 bases at J, with 9 bases in the middle. The V gene's germline CDR1 is SGHNT and CDR2 YENEEA. The CDR3 is 14 amino acids. CDR3: CASSFGDTTDTQYF. DNA of the CDR3: TGTGCCAGCAGCTTCGGGGACACCACAGATACGCAGTATTTT.

A word on this clone: The junction departs from germline at one end; a sequencing error may be responsible. V and J are TRBV19 and TRBJ2-2; TRBD2 aligns across 7 bases. CDR3 length: 14 residues. From germline, CDR1 is LNHDA and CDR2 SQIVND (reference sequence). DNA of the CDR3: TGTGCCGGTAGGGAGGGAACTAACACCGGGGAGCTGTTTTTT. It codes for CAGREGTNTGELFF.

The V and J genes are TRBV6-6 and TRBJ2-3; 8 bases fit TRBD1. Germline assignment: CDR1 MNHNY and CDR2 SVGAGI (reference sequence). V dropped 2 bases and J dropped 3; count of bases not matched to a gene: 7. This CDR3 has 16 residues. CDR3 sequence reads: CASSYDGQGRTDTQYF. As DNA, the CDR3 is TGTGCCAGCAGTTACGATGGACAGGGAAGGACAGATACGCAGTATTTT.